This entry describes one T cell receptor (beta chain). Its cognate antigen is unknown. Several immunoSEQ plates received, in even portions, the genomic DNA of each subset. Sequencing was performed with immunoSEQ multiplex PCR; in TCRdb, only in-frame clones are kept and a portion is missing. The table shows roughly 680,000 clones, with over 55% occurring only once. This entry is derived from a study of shared clonotypes between healthy human individuals. Study-level background: For every donor, three CD4 naive, three CD4 memory, two CD8 naive and one CD8 memory plates were used. General study points: Larger estimated richness was generally recorded for naive subsets relative to memory subsets.

V gave up 6 bases and J gave up 3 bases; unmatched junction bases: 8. Looked up from germline, CDR1 is MDHEN and CDR2 is SYDVKM. The CDR3 consists of 14 residues. The V and J genes are TRBV28 and TRBJ2-7; 7 bases line up with TRBD1. This sequence originates from a young woman in good health. Material: memory CD4+ T cells sorted from blood. Subset meaning: CD45RA-negative fraction. Written as DNA, the CDR3 is TGTGCCAGCAGACAACCGGGACAGAGCTACGAGCAGTACTTC. Translation gives CASRQPGQSYEQYF.